This TCR beta chain was identified in a study of T-cell reconstitution after alpha-beta-depleted transplantation in children. This CDR3 region has 11 residues. Trimming shortened V by 3 bases and J by 5 bases, and 4 bases separated the two germline ends. The germline V gene encodes CDR1 ENHRY and CDR2 SYGVKD. This clonotype was seen repeatedly, ten times or more. Unique molecular identifiers were used to barcode this TCRbeta library. MiXCR, applied by TCRdb to the PCR reads, yields one record per CDR3 protein. The table shows about 610,000 distinct CDR3 sequences, with roughly a tenth occurring only once.

The sample in question was PBMCs from the stem cell graft donor, obtained from the stem cell graft. The rearrangement links TRBV10-3 to TRBJ2-5, with D unclear. The receptor's source is a human donor who donated a stem cell graft to a child with acute myeloid leukemia. CDR3 region: CAISDGETQYF. Here the CDR3 DNA reads TGTGCCATCAGTGATGGCGAGACCCAGTACTTC.